This TCR beta chain was identified in a study of T cells in tuberculosis (dated by TCRdb to between 2017 and 2018). Some background on the complete study: The study combined CD1B tetramers and high-throughput TCR immunosequencing to characterize T cells specific for the mycobacterial lipid antigen glucose monomycolate (GMM). IGRA-negative adolescents, IGRA-positive adolescents with latent tuberculosis and adults with active tuberculosis, more than 9 per group, were compared in a South African clinical cohort.

Summary of the overall study and its limitations: An accuracy of roughly 84% (AUROC around 0.91) was reached by a classifier using the diverse GMM-specific repertoire, compared with about 65% accuracy when GEM motif frequencies were used. Which clinical samples got chosen depended on the availability of cryopreserved specimens, and the active tuberculosis cases were adults, whereas the controls were adolescents. Compared with IGRA-negative controls, TCR-alpha repertoires from active tuberculosis had smaller mean NN-distances to GMM-specific TCRs, which suggests clonal expansion of these TCRs. The smaller NN-distances were partly driven by shorter CDR3-alpha lengths in active tuberculosis patients, and the difference for TCR-beta did not reach statistical significance.

At study entry, adolescents were screened for latent tuberculosis infection by tuberculin skin test and QuantiFERON-TB GOLD In-Tube IGRA. Immunosequencing was performed on unsorted cryopreserved PBMC, with around 100,000 T cells per clinical donor covered on average. Eleven high schools in the Worcester region of the Western Cape, South Africa, served as enrollment sites for adolescents aged 12 to 18 years. Ten M. tuberculosis-infected adolescents and about 10 uninfected adolescents were selected, with the two groups matched for age and sex. PBMC from adolescents were isolated by density centrifugation from freshly drawn heparinized blood and were then cryopreserved. For this clone: This receptor's antigen is unknown. No much larger clonotype is one base removed from it; base qualities were not supplied.

The immunoSEQ multiplex PCR assay was used to generate TCR libraries, with TCR-beta and/or TCR-alpha/delta assays applied to each sample. The Illumina high-throughput platform was used to sequence the amplified TCR libraries. The study's processing was this. Clustering and dimensionality reduction were performed using pairwise TCRdist distances among GMM-specific receptors from ex vivo sorted or in vitro expanded T cells. Each clinical repertoire was assigned a mean NN-distance score, defined as the average TCRdist to the nearest 10% of tetramer-positive reference sequences. To compute GEM TCR motif frequency, the fraction of unique TCRs matching known GEM sequences by V/J usage and CDR3 length was calculated. Linear discriminant analysis with leave-one-out cross-validation, implemented in scikit-learn, was used to classify active tuberculosis. In its TCRdb copy, this immuneACCESS table keeps in-frame sequences only and misses some clones. Where compared with another copy, unresolved V genes explain less than half of these, and the others have no known cause. The V and J calls and clone size come from that table; D and trimming were worked out from the DNA. The sample contains tens of thousands of clones, around 94% of them found a single time. The ten largest clones take up roughly a sixth of the sample.

At the junction V is shortened by 4 bases and J by 4 bases, with 16 bases in between. Taken from cysteine to phenylalanine, the CDR3 has 15 residues. Solely the CDR3 DNA is kept, with 45 bases framed from the first base. CDR1 and CDR2, per the germline V gene, are ENHRY and SYGVKD. Specimen: PBMCs. The sequence derives from a donor aged 5 to 30 with latent tuberculosis or without tuberculosis infection. Some clones in this sample may be carry-over from other donors' samples. The chain uses TRBV10-3 and TRBJ1-2, and the D gene may be TRBD1, 6 bases matching. The CDR3 region reads CAISAAKGTSYGYTF. At the DNA level, the sequence is TGTGCCATCAGTGCGGCTAAGGGGACATCCTATGGCTACACCTTC.